The following is a T cell receptor beta chain sequence with its context. The junction departs from germline at one end; a sequencing error may be responsible. From germline, CDR1 is MGHDK and CDR2 SYGVNS. The CDR3 is 15 amino acids. The data stem from a study of type 1 and type 2 diabetes patients. Study-level information: Magnetic bead positive selection isolated CD4+ or CD8+ T cells from PBMCs. Across the study, 18,976,912 paired-end reads were produced.

The PCR template was genomic DNA. Amplification of the beta chain CDR3 used 30 forward and 13 reverse multiplex primers. TCRdb ran MiXCR on the multiplex PCR reads and lists one entry per CDR3 protein. This sample has 250,000 to 300,000 distinct CDR3 sequences, with roughly 50% found just once. The source is a man younger than 30 with type 2 diabetes. The rearrangement uses TRBV25-1 and TRBJ1-2, with D uncertain. The sample taken for sequencing was peripheral blood mononuclear cells (PBMCs). The CDR3 nucleotides read TGTGCCACCAGTGACCCGAAGAGGGCCGGGTATGGCTACACCTTC. Translating gives CATSDPKRAGYGYTF.